The T cell receptor beta chain under discussion was sequenced for a study of cytomegalovirus exposure and HLA in healthy donors. This clone has just a few counts. PCR employed 60 Vbeta and 13 Jbeta primers. Data came from immunoSEQ multiplex PCR; TCRdb stores just in-frame clones and leaves some out. Of fewer than 200,000 clones in the sample, about three quarters were seen once. The CDR3 is 15 residues long. V shed 5 bases and J 0 bases; nucleotides not matched to a gene: 6. Germline CDR1 LNHDA, CDR2 SQIVND (reference sequence). Sequencing was carried out using PBMCs. This TCR came from a man aged 40-55 years in good health and CMV-seropositive. The chain couples TRBV19 to TRBJ2-7; TRBD2 aligns across 8 bases. CDR3 region: CASSEAAGDSYEQYF. CDR3 DNA: TGTGCCAGTAGTGAAGCAGCGGGGGACTCCTACGAGCAGTACTTC.